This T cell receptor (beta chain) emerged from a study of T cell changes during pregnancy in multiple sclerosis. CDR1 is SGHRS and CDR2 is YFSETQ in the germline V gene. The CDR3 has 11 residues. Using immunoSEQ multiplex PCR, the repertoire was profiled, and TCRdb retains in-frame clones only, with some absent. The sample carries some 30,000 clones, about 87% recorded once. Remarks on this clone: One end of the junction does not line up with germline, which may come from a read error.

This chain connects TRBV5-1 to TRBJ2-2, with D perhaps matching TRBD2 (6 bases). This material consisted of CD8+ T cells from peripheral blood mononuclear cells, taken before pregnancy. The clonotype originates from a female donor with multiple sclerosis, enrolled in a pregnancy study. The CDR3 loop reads CASSFLGGLFF. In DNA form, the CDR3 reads TGCGCCAGCAGCTTTTTGGGGGGGCTGTTTTTT.